The present TCR beta chain was sequenced within a study of T cell responses to AZD1222 COVID-19 vaccine. On the study more broadly: Combined were second doses at about 4 or about 12 weeks. Study findings and constraints: Per reports, nearly half of all spike-specific TCRs target regions that are unmutated in variants. Scientists sampled the repertoires only once the peak T cell response had passed. Only five or six AZD1222 recipients were seropositive at baseline.

Points on this clone: Its antigen is not known.

Germline values: CDR1 LNHNV, CDR2 YYDKDF (reference sequence). V trimming: 4 bases; J trimming: 3 bases; junction bases outside the gene matches: 4. The CDR3 totals 16 residues. Only in-frame clones appear in the TCRdb table, and some are missing; sequencing was by immunoSEQ multiplex PCR. The table has roughly 150,000 clones, 80% to 90% seen once. This sample comprised peripheral blood, obtained on day 0 of AZD1222 vaccination. The source of this sequence is an adult in good health. The chain uses TRBV15 and TRBJ2-3; 13 nucleotides agree with TRBD2. CDR3 residues: CATSTKTSGGTDTQYF. In DNA form, the CDR3 reads TGTGCCACCAGCACGAAGACTAGCGGGGGGACAGATACGCAGTATTTT.